This T cell receptor (beta chain) derives from a study of T-cell reconstitution after alpha-beta-depleted transplantation in children. As it was prepared, the TCRbeta library received unique molecular identifiers. TCRdb recomputed calls from the PCR reads with MiXCR, one row per CDR3 protein. The repertoire holds about 200,000 distinct CDR3 sequences, around 9.2% seen once, with approximately 34% in the top ten. Germline loops: CDR1 KGHDR, CDR2 SFDVKD. V trimming: 2 bases; J trimming: 7 bases; junction bases outside the gene matches: 11. CDR3 length: 17 amino acids. Details on this clonotype: What it binds is not known.

The study's findings and limits: Diversity of TCRbeta at day 60 was high in some patients, arising from surviving recipient T cells and thymic progenitors. By one year post-transplant, T-cell counts and diversity largely arose from T cells that were newly produced. Several hundred rapidly expanded clones from non-depleted graft cells reportedly supplied alpha-beta T cells about two months post-transplant.

This TCR was recovered from a male patient between 2 and 10 years old who had a stem cell transplant for acute myeloid leukemia, so the T cells may come from the graft donor. The sequences come from PBMCs, mostly from graft donor cells, collected 360 days after TCRalphabeta/CD19-depleted stem cell transplant. The chain uses TRBV24-1 and TRBJ2-2; 8 bases align to TRBD1. CDR3 protein: CATSDSGQGRYNGELFF. The CDR3 coding sequence is TGTGCCACCAGTGATTCTGGACAGGGTAGATACAACGGGGAGCTGTTTTTT.